This is a list of T cell receptor beta chains from one sample in a study of blood T cell repertoires in COVID-19. Clones were sequenced by immunoSEQ multiplex PCR, and TCRdb holds only the in-frame ones, with some missing. Of 150,000 to 200,000 clones detected, about 85% appear once; the ten largest clones hold about 0.91%. The material sequenced was peripheral blood. These TCRs come from a man between 60 and 75 years old with COVID-19, enrolled during active disease. Both conserved end residues are part of each CDR3. A D gene is named only where the DNA matches it firmly. Size is omitted from some rows. Given values are once, few, many or a class for expanded clones.

clone_size	d_call	v_call	j_call	cdr3_nt	cdr3_aa
NA	NA	TRBV7-2	TRBJ2-5	TGTGCCAGCAGCTTAGAGGCGGGTCACCAAGAGACCCAGTACTTC	CASSLEAGHQETQYF
few	TRBD1	TRBV13	TRBJ1-1	TGTGCCAGCAGCTTGGAACGGACAGGCCAAGCTTTCTTT	CASSLERTGQAFF
NA	TRBD2	TRBV7-9	TRBJ2-1	TGTGCCAGCAGCCCGCGGACTAGCGGGAGGTATAATGAGCAGTTCTTC	CASSPRTSGRYNEQFF
NA	TRBD1	TRBV27	TRBJ1-5	TGTGCCAGCAGTTGGACAGGCGTAAGCAATCAGCCCCAGCATTTT	CASSWTGVSNQPQHF
NA	NA	TRBV20-1	TRBJ2-4	TGCAGTGGGAGATCCGAAAACATTCAGTACTTC	CSGRSENIQYF
NA	TRBD1	TRBV10-3	TRBJ2-7	TGTGCCATCAGTGACCCGGGACAGGGGGTTCCCTACGGGCAGTACTTC	CAISDPGQGVPYGQYF
once	TRBD1	TRBV7-2	TRBJ1-3	TGTGCCAGCAGCTTAGGAGGGGGCCATAACACCATATATTTT	CASSLGGGHNTIYF
NA	NA	TRBV2	TRBJ2-7	TGTGCCAGCAGTGTCAGGGACGAGCAGTACTTC	CASSVRDEQYF
NA	TRBD2	TRBV7-9	TRBJ2-1	TGTGCCAGCAGCTTAGCGGGGCTAGCGGGAGTGTCGTACAATGAGCAGTTCTTC	CASSLAGLAGVSYNEQFF
NA	TRBD2	TRBV24-1	TRBJ2-2	TGTGCCACCAGTAGAAGTCTAGCGGGTAGCACCGGGGAGCTGTTTTTT	CATSRSLAGSTGELFF
NA	TRBD1	TRBV29-1	TRBJ1-1	TGCAGCTCCGCGGGACAGGCGAACACTGAAGCTTTCTTT	CSSAGQANTEAFF
NA	TRBD1	TRBV28	TRBJ1-1	TGTGCCAGCAGCGGACAGGTCCTGGGGGACACTGAAGCTTTCTTT	CASSGQVLGDTEAFF
NA	TRBD1	TRBV19	TRBJ2-1	TGTGCCAGTAGCCGGACAGGGAGGAACAATGAGCAGTTCTTC	CASSRTGRNNEQFF
NA	NA	TRBV2	TRBJ1-1	TGTGCCAGCAGTGAAAGCGGGGGGACTGAAGCTTTCTTT	CASSESGGTEAFF
NA	NA	TRBV29-1	TRBJ1-1	TGCAGCTCCCGCGGAGGCGGCACTGAAGCTTTCTTT	CSSRGGGTEAFF
NA	NA	TRBV21-1	TRBJ2-7	TGTGCCAGCAGCAAAGAGGAGGCACCGAGGAGCTCCTACGAGCAGTACTTC	CASSKEEAPRSSYEQYF
NA	NA	TRBV2	TRBJ1-6	TGTGCCAGCAGTGAGCAGGATAATTCACCCCTCCACTTT	CASSEQDNSPLHF
NA	TRBD1	TRBV7-2	TRBJ1-2	TGTGCCAGCAGCCCAGCCCGGACAGGGACGGGGGGCTACACCTTC	CASSPARTGTGGYTF
NA	NA	TRBV7-9	TRBJ1-2	TGTGCCAGCAGCTTAGTGGGCCCGGGCCCCACGACTATTGGCTACACCTTC	CASSLVGPGPTTIGYTF
NA	NA	TRBV18	TRBJ2-2	TGTGCCAGCTCACCGATCGCGGCCACCGGGGAGCTGTTTTTT	CASSPIAATGELFF